This TCR beta chain originates from a study of T cells in Graves' hyperthyroidism and ophthalmopathy (dated by TCRdb to the late 2010s). Study-wide context: Peripheral blood samples were taken at initial diagnosis, before any treatment was given. A discovery cohort of about a hundred patients, approximately 44 with Graves' ophthalmopathy and about 58 with stable Graves' hyperthyroidism, was used to find distinguishing TCR V-J signatures. Prospective prediction of ophthalmopathy was tested in an independent validation cohort of fewer than 20 hyperthyroidism patients and 17 patients who later progressed to ophthalmopathy. For training and testing, the 100 or so patients in the discovery cohort were randomly divided in a 7:3 ratio. In more than 5 Graves' hyperthyroidism patients, the study also compared T-cell repertoires from thyroid tissue with T-cell repertoires from blood. Following sampling, methimazole starting at 30 mg daily was given to hyperthyroidism patients, and high-dose intravenous methylprednisolone was given to ophthalmopathy patients. The paper reports TCR Vbeta CDR3 sequencing of some 140 peripheral blood samples: around 45 ophthalmopathy, roughly 74 hyperthyroidism and around 17 progressor patients.

The research as a whole found: In validation, the model predicted progression to ophthalmopathy a median of 6.5 months before onset, with about 70% sensitivity and 72.22% specificity. In cross-validation, a model built on a 13 V-J signature told ophthalmopathy apart from stable hyperthyroidism with approximately 91% sensitivity and approximately 81% specificity, and in testing the same model reached 80%/75%. Sample size was not statistically predetermined, and blinding of investigators to group allocation was not performed. Most expanded thyroid clonotypes (frequency above 0.001) were also detected in blood, suggesting blood repertoires may reflect thyroid immune responses.

This clonotype was detected a few times. The clone's antigen remains unknown. Base qualities are not at hand, and no much larger clone is one base apart. A patient counted as having stable Graves' hyperthyroidism if no progression to ophthalmopathy occurred over 18 months of follow-up. Hyperthyroidism patients were newly diagnosed, with disease duration under 2 months, and aged 18 to 65 years. Any patient with an uncontrolled infection, another autoimmune disease, pregnancy or lactation was excluded. Clinical symptoms, serum thyroxine and TRAb, thyroid ultrasound, and orbital computed tomography formed the basis for the diagnoses. Ficoll-Paque density gradient centrifugation was used to isolate PBMCs from 8 to 10 ml of fresh peripheral blood. Trizol reagent was used to extract total RNA, and RNA quality was then checked on an Agilent 2100 Bioanalyzer. Amplification of TCR beta CDR3 regions was carried out from RNA transcripts. For the first round of RT-PCR on the TCR CDR3, the HTBI primer set was used together with the Qiagen OneStep RT-PCR kit. A second multiplex PCR round built the libraries, followed by size selection and purification. The libraries were sequenced on an Illumina HiSeq2000 using paired-end 100 bp reads. The authors' analysis ran thus. Raw data were processed with SOAPnuke, discarding reads with adapters, uncalled bases, mean Phred below 15, or no exact constant-primer or identifier match. High-quality paired reads were merged using COPE v1.2.5, and each unique nucleotide sequence was defined as a clonotype. MiTCR v1.1 was used to align the clonotypes against IMGT TRBV, TRBD and TRBJ reference segments. The analysis included only V-J combinations with a frequency above 0.0001, which together covered roughly 99% of the repertoires. A TCS score was defined as the ratio between F50 (clonal expansion) and ExV (chaos), using BLOSUM62-based TCRdist between CDR3 peptides within each V-J. Welch's t-statistics and random forest reduced roughly 540 V-J features to some 14, which were used in a naive Bayes classifier (R e1071). TCRdb reanalyzed the raw reads on its own, using fastp at Q25 for trimming and MiXCR for clone calling, and kept in-frame beta chains. Rows are unified per CDR3 protein, each entry keeping the most common DNA and genes. V and J calls and clone size were set by TCRdb, not the authors. The sample records about 340,000 distinct CDR3 sequences, 18% of which are singletons. In total, the top ten clones hold approximately 54% of the sample.

The CDR3 spans 14 residues, from the cysteine through the phenylalanine. Solely the CDR3 DNA is kept, with 42 bases framed from the first base. The germline V gene (reference sequence) yields SGHKS for CDR1 and YYEKEE for CDR2. V is cut by 3 bases and J by 6 bases, and the space between the germline ends is 10 bases. The receptor was derived from a woman in her 50s with Graves' hyperthyroidism. Rearrangement joined TRBV5-5 to TRBJ1-6; the D segment could be TRBD1, given 6 matching bases. Sequenced input: blood. The DNA sequence follows: TGTGCCAGCAGCTACGGGACACTTAATTCACCCCTCCACTTT. Translated, this is CASSYGTLNSPLHF.